The 20 T cell receptor beta chains in this list originate from one sample, sequenced in a study of blood T cell repertoires in COVID-19. Using immunoSEQ multiplex PCR, the repertoire was profiled, and TCRdb retains in-frame clones only, with some absent. The table records under 250,000 clones, 82% of them present only once. Sequenced: PBMCs or T cells enriched from blood (not recorded which). The receptors stem from a woman aged 55-70 years who had recovered from COVID-19.

The chain is built from TRBV3-1 (or the pseudogene TRBV3-2) and TRBJ2-2, with D maybe TRBD1 (6 bases). The germline CDR1 and CDR2 sequences are LGHDT and YNNKEL (reference sequence). This CDR3 is 17 amino acids long. V lost 1 base and J lost 0, with 12 bases in between. CDR3 region: CASSQGPDSANTGELFF. The CDR3 bases are TGTGCCAGCAGCCAAGGCCCGGACAGCGCGAACACCGGGGAGCTGTTTTTT.

The chain couples TRBV7-8 to TRBJ1-5; D perhaps matches TRBD1 (6 bases). Trimming shortened V by 2 bases and J by 4 bases, and 21 bases separated the two germline ends. Germline loops: CDR1 SGHVS, CDR2 FQNEAQ. This CDR3 region has 18 residues. The CDR3 loop reads CASSLRAGDLKSNQPQHF. CDR3 nucleotide sequence: TGTGCCAGCAGCTTAAGGGCAGGGGATCTCAAGAGTAATCAGCCCCAGCATTTT.

The chain employs TRBV10-1 and TRBJ2-7; tentatively, D is TRBD1 (5 bases). This CDR3 comprises 12 residues. CDR1 and CDR2 from the germline V gene are WNHNN and SYGVQD (reference sequence). The V and J ends lost 6 bases and 6 bases respectively, with 12 bases between them. This CDR3 is CASRPDISEQYF. CDR3 DNA: TGCGCCAGCAGGCCGGACATTTCCGAGCAGTACTTC.

The CDR3, as DNA: TGTGCCAGCAGCTTATCTCCAGGGAGGTATGGCTACACCTTC. Its translation: CASSLSPGRYGYTF. The rearrangement joins TRBV7-9 to TRBJ1-2; possible D gene TRBD1, 5 bases. Trimming pared 2 bases from V and 5 bases from J, leaving 12 bases between. Germline lookup yields CDR1 SEHNR and CDR2 FQNEAQ (reference sequence). The CDR3 contains 14 residues. Looking up the rest from reference TRBV7-9 and TRBJ1-2 gives the full variable domain: DTGVSQNPRHKITKRGQNVTFRCDPISEHNRLYWYRQTLGQGPEFLTYFQNEAQLEKSRLLSDRFSAERPKGSFSTLEIQRTEQGDSAMYLCASSLSPGRYGYTFGSGTRLTVV.

The CDR3 spells CASGYGQLNQPQHF. CDR3 DNA: TGTGCTAGTGGTTATGGACAGTTAAATCAGCCCCAGCATTTT. The genes are TRBV12-5 and TRBJ1-5, with D tentatively TRBD1 (6 bases). CDR1 and CDR2 from the germline V gene are LGHNT and FRNRAP. The CDR3 runs to 14 residues. Deletions cut 4 bases from V and 4 bases from J, with 11 bases between.

The genes are TRBV21-1 and TRBJ1-4. TRBV21-1 is deemed a pseudogene. The CDR3 consists of 17 residues. The CDR3 loop reads CASSTDRETGGDEKLFF. The CDR3 region has the DNA TGTGCCAGCAGCACCGACAGGGAAACGGGAGGGGATGAAAAACTGTTTTTT.

J is TRBJ1-3 and V is TRBV12-5; TRBD1 might be the D (5 bases). The CDR3 is 18 residues long. V lost 0 bases and J 1 base, leaving 16 bases between the germline ends. Germline V gene data show CDR1 as LGHNT and CDR2 as FRNRAP. The CDR3 loop is CASGLVYSGRSSGNTIYF. The CDR3 DNA is TGTGCTAGTGGTTTGGTGTATTCAGGGCGATCATCTGGAAACACCATATATTTT.

The chain couples TRBV15 to TRBJ2-5, with D possibly matching TRBD1 (5 bases). The CDR3 covers 14 residues. V was trimmed by 0 bases and J by 3 bases, leaving 8 bases between them. CDR1 and CDR2 from the germline V gene are LNHNV and YYDKDF (reference sequence). The CDR3, as DNA: TGTGCCACCAGCAGAGATGTAGGGGAAGAGACCCAGTACTTC. Amino acid sequence: CATSRDVGEETQYF.

The J gene is TRBJ2-2, the V gene TRBV15; 11 bases are a match to TRBD1. V lost 1 base, J lost 9 bases, and 7 bases stayed unmatched. The CDR3 contains 16 residues. The germline V gene has CDR1 LNHNV and CDR2 YYDKDF (reference sequence). The CDR3 DNA reads TGTGCCACCAGCAGAGGGACAGGGGGCGCTACTCGGGAGCTGTTTTTT. Amino acid sequence: CATSRGTGGATRELFF.

The V gene is TRBV5-4, the J gene TRBJ2-1; 7 bases are shared with TRBD1. The CDR3 is 15 residues long. Germline V gene lookup returns CDR1 SGHNT and CDR2 YYREEE (reference sequence). Trimming cost V 4 bases and J 6 bases; bases outside gene matches: 10. This CDR3 reads CASSQGQRPFNEQFF. The CDR3, as DNA: TGTGCCAGCAGCCAGGGACAGAGACCCTTCAATGAGCAGTTCTTC.

The chain uses TRBV10-3 and TRBJ2-5; the D gene is possibly TRBD2 (6 bases). The V gene lost 0 bases and the J gene lost 2 bases, with 10 bases spanning the gap. The CDR3 extends over 15 amino acids. The germline CDR1 and CDR2 sequences are ENHRY and SYGVKD. The CDR3 reads CAISESVSGQETQYF. CDR3 coding DNA: TGTGCCATCAGTGAGTCGGTCAGCGGGCAAGAGACCCAGTACTTC.

This CDR3 reads CASSLASPTGRNSPLHF. CDR3 bases: TGTGCCAGCAGCTTAGCGTCCCCCACAGGGAGAAATTCACCCCTCCACTTT. This chain uses TRBV7-2 with TRBJ1-6; tentatively, D is TRBD1 (6 bases). Trimming left V 0 bases short and J 7 bases short, with 16 bases between. Germline lookup yields CDR1 SGHTA and CDR2 FQGNSA. The CDR3 length is 17 residues. Using reference TRBV7-2 and TRBJ1-6 for the parts outside the CDR3, the full variable domain is GAGVSQSPSNKVTEKGKDVELRCDPISGHTALYWYRQSLGQGLEFLIYFQGNSAPDKSGLPSDRFSAERTGGSVSTLTIQRTQQEDSAVYLCASSLASPTGRNSPLHFGNGTRLTVT.

The V and J genes are TRBV6-5 and TRBJ1-4; 9 bases agree with TRBD1. Trimming removed 6 bases from V and 6 bases from J; junction bases left unmatched: 8. The CDR3 sequence is 15 residues long. Germline loops: CDR1 MNHEY, CDR2 SVGAGI. The CDR3: CASSQGGQGYEKLFF. CDR3 bases: TGTGCCAGCAGCCAAGGGGGACAGGGATATGAAAAACTGTTTTTT.

J is TRBJ2-7 and V is TRBV12-3 or TRBV12-4; no clear D gene. This CDR3 has 12 residues. V dropped 3 bases and J dropped 4 bases, with 7 bases sitting between them. The CDR3, as DNA: TGTGCCAGCAGTTTTACCCGGTACGAGCAGTACTTC. Protein product: CASSFTRYEQYF.

The V and J genes are TRBV10-3 and TRBJ1-1, with a tentative D call TRBD1 (6 bases). This CDR3 spans 14 amino acids. Trimming shortened V by 10 bases and J by 3 bases, and 18 bases separated the two germline ends. The germline CDR1 and CDR2 sequences are ENHRY and SYGVKD. The CDR3 loop is CATQGSRGDTEAFF. The DNA for the CDR3 is TGTGCCACCCAAGGGTCCAGGGGTGACACTGAAGCTTTCTTT.

The rearrangement uses TRBV5-5 and TRBJ1-4, with TRBD1 identical over 9 bases. Trimming took 4 bases from V and 8 from J; bases not matched to a gene: 9. The CDR3 is 15 residues long. The germline V gene encodes CDR1 SGHKS and CDR2 YYEKEE (reference sequence). This CDR3 reads CASSTETGGREKLFF. CDR3 nucleotides: TGTGCCAGCAGCACCGAGACAGGGGGAAGGGAAAAACTGTTTTTT.

V usage is TRBV7-3 and J usage is TRBJ1-1, with D hard to call. Germline V lookup: CDR1 SGHTA, CDR2 FQGTGA. This CDR3 is 15 amino acids long. Trimming left V 1 base short and J 0 bases short, with 9 bases between. CDR3 DNA sequence: TGTGCCAGCAGCTTAAATGCGGGGTTGAACACTGAAGCTTTCTTT. Residues: CASSLNAGLNTEAFF.

This clone was found a few times. The V gene is TRBV6-5, the J gene TRBJ2-1; the match to TRBD1 covers 8 bases. This CDR3 contains 14 residues. The V gene's germline CDR1 is MNHEY and CDR2 SVGAGI. V was clipped by 6 bases and J by 8 bases; unmatched bases: 9. The CDR3 region has the DNA TGTGCCAGCAGGCGACAGGGGAGTCGGGATGAGCAGTTCTTC. Amino acid sequence: CASRRQGSRDEQFF.

The V call is TRBV7-9, the J call TRBJ2-3; no definite D call. CDR3 length equals 12 residues. CDR1 is SEHNR, CDR2 FQNEAQ, per germline (reference sequence). With 5 bases removed from V and 8 bases from J, the gap between germline ends came to 11 bases. The DNA for the CDR3 is TGTGCCAGCAGCCTTGGCCTCCCTACGCAGTATTTT. It specifies CASSLGLPTQYF.

This clone was picked up one time. This chain uses TRBV5-1 with TRBJ2-3; 13 positions agree with TRBD2. The germline V gene has CDR1 SGHRS and CDR2 YFSETQ. The CDR3 is made up of 16 amino acids. V lost 4 bases, J lost 3 bases, and 5 bases stayed unmatched. DNA of the CDR3: TGCGCCAGCAGCGGACTAGCGGGAGCCTCGACAGATACGCAGTATTTT. Translation gives CASSGLAGASTDTQYF.